This is a list of T cell receptor beta chains from one sample in a study of blood T cells in healthy people across ages. One entry per CDR3 protein, called by TCRdb with MiXCR from the 5' RACE reads. The table has over a million distinct CDR3 sequences, about 42% seen once. The sample comprised blood. The origin of the receptors is a woman younger than 35 in good health. Each CDR3 is given with its conserved first and last residue. The order of the fields is D gene, J gene, clone size, V gene, CDR3 protein, CDR3 DNA. The D gene is left open where the match is weak. Clone sizes are given selectively: once, few, many, or a class where the clone is expanded.

>TRBD2|TRBJ2-7|few|TRBV20-1
CSARDLAGAGETQYF
TGCAGTGCTAGAGATTTAGCGGGGGCGGGCGAAACCCAGTACTTC
>.|TRBJ2-1|few|TRBV12-3/TRBV12-4
CASSWTINEQFF
TGTGCCAGCAGTTGGACAATCAATGAGCAGTTCTTC
>TRBD2|TRBJ2-1|.|TRBV20-1
CSARAGALAGARQFF
TGCAGTGCTAGAGCGGGGGCACTAGCGGGTGCTAGGCAGTTCTTC
>TRBD1|TRBJ2-1|.|TRBV7-2
CASRNRGRTNERFF
TGTGCCAGCAGAAACAGGGGCCGCACCAATGAGCGGTTCTTC
>.|TRBJ2-7|.|TRBV20-1
CSARENRYSYERYF
TGCAGTGCTAGAGAGAACAGGTATTCCTACGAGCGGTACTTC
>.|TRBJ2-3|once|TRBV29-1
CSVLNTDTQYF
TGCAGCGTTCTGAACACAGATACGCAGTATTTT
>TRBD1|TRBJ2-1|.|TRBV7-2
CASSAHSGTVFINEQFF
TGTGCCAGCAGCGCACACTCCGGGACAGTCTTTATCAATGAGCAGTTCTTC
>.|TRBJ1-2|.|TRBV5-1
CASSFSGREGGNYGYTF
TGTGCCAGCAGCTTTTCAGGCAGGGAAGGGGGGAACTATGGCTACACCTTC
>.|TRBJ2-2|.|TRBV2
CASLRTGELFF
TGTGCCAGCTTGCGCACCGGGGAGCTGTTTTTT
>.|TRBJ1-2|.|TRBV28
CASSPPWEGNYGYTF
TGTGCCAGCAGCCCCCCTTGGGAAGGAAACTATGGCTACACCTTC
>TRBD2|TRBJ2-5|.|TRBV5-1
CASRDLAGEETQYF
TGCGCCAGCAGAGATCTAGCGGGAGAAGAGACCCAGTACTTC
>TRBD1|TRBJ1-2|.|TRBV29-1
CSVERRQGGGYTF
TGCAGCGTTGAGAGGCGACAGGGTGGTGGCTACACCTTC
>.|TRBJ1-2|few|TRBV6-6
CASSYSDSGGYTF
TGTGCCAGCAGTTACTCGGATTCAGGGGGCTACACCTTC
>TRBD2|TRBJ2-1|.|TRBV4-3
CASSQLWASGQSSYNEQFF
TGCGCCAGCAGCCAACTTTGGGCTAGCGGGCAGAGCTCCTACAATGAGCAGTTCTTC
>.|TRBJ1-5|.|TRBV7-9
CASSSRAGPQHF
TGTGCCAGCAGCTCCAGAGCCGGGCCCCAGCATTTT
>TRBD2|TRBJ2-3|few|TRBV20-1
CSAPSPSGTRGGTDTQYF
TGCAGTGCCCCAAGCCCCTCCGGGACTAGGGGCGGAACAGATACGCAGTATTTT
>.|TRBJ1-5|.|TRBV29-1
CSVQSYSNQPQHF
TGCAGCGTTCAGAGTTATAGCAATCAGCCCCAGCATTTT
>TRBD2|TRBJ2-5|.|TRBV6-5
CASSYWSGGLQETQYF
TGTGCCAGCAGTTACTGGAGCGGGGGGCTCCAAGAGACCCAGTACTTC
>TRBD1|TRBJ2-7|few|TRBV27
CASSRTMTGSYEQYF
TGTGCCAGCAGCCGTACAATGACAGGGTCCTACGAGCAGTACTTC
>.|TRBJ2-7|few|TRBV3-1
CASSQTTTGTAYF
TGTGCCAGCAGCCAAACAACGACCGGGACGGCGTACTTC
>.|TRBJ2-7|.|TRBV6-5
CASSYSLQGTYEQYF
TGTGCCAGCAGTTACTCGTTGCAGGGGACCTACGAGCAGTACTTC
>.|TRBJ1-1|.|TRBV19
CASNSWGDSGAFF
TGTGCCAGTAATTCCTGGGGAGACAGCGGAGCTTTCTTT
>.|TRBJ2-3|.|TRBV20-1
CSAIPLGTSTDTQYF
TGCAGTGCCATACCACTCGGGACGAGCACAGATACGCAGTATTTT
>.|TRBJ1-2|.|TRBV7-9
CASSFGGQANYGYTF
TGTGCCAGCAGCTTTGGGGGGCAAGCTAACTATGGCTACACCTTC
>.|TRBJ1-5|few|TRBV4-1
CASSQETVGRLPQHF
TGCGCCAGCAGCCAAGAGACGGTAGGTCGACTCCCCCAGCATTTT
>TRBD1|TRBJ2-1|few|TRBV9
CASTRTGNSYNEQFF
TGTGCCAGCACCCGGACAGGTAACTCCTACAATGAGCAGTTCTTC
>.|TRBJ2-7|.|TRBV15
CATSRATGEGYEQYF
TGTGCCACCAGCAGAGCAACGGGTGAGGGGTACGAGCAGTACTTC
>.|TRBJ1-1|.|TRBV25-1
CASSEFGDLNTEAFF
TGTGCCAGCAGTGAATTCGGGGATTTGAACACTGAAGCTTTCTTT
>.|TRBJ2-7|.|TRBV3-1
CASSQDLTNYEQYF
TGTGCCAGCAGCCAAGATCTGACTAACTACGAGCAGTACTTC
>.|TRBJ2-1|.|TRBV7-3
CASSVLHRDHSYNELFF
TGTGCCAGCAGCGTCCTCCACAGGGACCATTCCTACAATGAGCTGTTCTTC
>.|TRBJ1-4|few|TRBV5-1
CASSGLPGTNEKLFF
TGCGCCAGCAGCGGACTCCCCGGCACTAATGAAAAACTGTTTTTT
>.|TRBJ2-1|.|TRBV11-2
CASSRRGLGGAYNEQFF
TGTGCCAGCAGCCGGAGGGGGTTAGGAGGGGCCTACAATGAGCAGTTCTTC
>TRBD1|TRBJ2-4|.|TRBV12-3/TRBV12-4
CASSLRQGENIQYF
TGTGCCAGCAGTTTACGACAGGGTGAAAACATTCAGTACTTC
>.|TRBJ1-4|.|TRBV6-6
CASSSPGVREKLFF
TGTGCCAGCAGTTCGCCTGGGGTGAGGGAAAAACTGTTTTTT
>TRBD2|TRBJ2-1|.|TRBV20-1
CSARPRPGLASSNEQFF
TGCAGTGCTAGGCCGAGACCGGGACTAGCGTCGTCCAATGAGCAGTTCTTC
>.|TRBJ2-7|.|TRBV4-1
CASSQDSGLGFEQYF
TGCGCCAGCAGCCAAGATTCGGGACTTGGGTTCGAGCAGTACTTC
>.|TRBJ2-1|once|TRBV5-1
CPSSLLTTPYNEQFF
TGCCCCAGCAGCTTGTTGACTACCCCCTACAATGAGCAGTTCTTC